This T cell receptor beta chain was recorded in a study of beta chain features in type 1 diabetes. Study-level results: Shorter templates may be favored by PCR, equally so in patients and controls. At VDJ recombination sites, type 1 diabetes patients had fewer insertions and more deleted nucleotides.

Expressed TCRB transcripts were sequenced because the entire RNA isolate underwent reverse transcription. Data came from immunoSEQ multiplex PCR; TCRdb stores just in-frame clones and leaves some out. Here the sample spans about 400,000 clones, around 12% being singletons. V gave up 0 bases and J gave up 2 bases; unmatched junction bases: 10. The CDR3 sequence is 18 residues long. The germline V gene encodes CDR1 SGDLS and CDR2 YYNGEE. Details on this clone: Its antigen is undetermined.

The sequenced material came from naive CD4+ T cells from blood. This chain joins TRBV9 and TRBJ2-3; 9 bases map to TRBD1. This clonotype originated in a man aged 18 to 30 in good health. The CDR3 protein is CASSVETGGAHFTDTQYF. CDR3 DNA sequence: TGTGCCAGCAGCGTAGAGACAGGGGGTGCCCATTTCACAGATACGCAGTATTTT. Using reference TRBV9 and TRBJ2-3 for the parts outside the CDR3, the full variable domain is DSGVTQTPKHLITATGQRVTLRCSPRSGDLSVYWYQQSLDQGLQFLIQYYNGEERAKGNILERFSAQQFPDLHSELNLSSLELGDSALYFCASSVETGGAHFTDTQYFGPGTRLTVL.